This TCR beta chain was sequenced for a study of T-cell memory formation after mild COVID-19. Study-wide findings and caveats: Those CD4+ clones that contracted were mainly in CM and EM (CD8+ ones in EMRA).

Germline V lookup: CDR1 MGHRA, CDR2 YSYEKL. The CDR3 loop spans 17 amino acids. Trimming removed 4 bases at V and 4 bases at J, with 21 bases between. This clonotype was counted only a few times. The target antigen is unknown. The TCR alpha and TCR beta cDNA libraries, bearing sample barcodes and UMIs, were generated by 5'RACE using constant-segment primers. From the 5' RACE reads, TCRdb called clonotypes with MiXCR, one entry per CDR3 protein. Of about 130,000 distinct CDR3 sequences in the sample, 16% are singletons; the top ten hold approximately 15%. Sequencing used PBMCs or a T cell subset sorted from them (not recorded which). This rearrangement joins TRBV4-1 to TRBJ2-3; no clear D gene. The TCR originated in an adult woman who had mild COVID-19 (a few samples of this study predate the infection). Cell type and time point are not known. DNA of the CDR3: TGCGCCAGCAGCCGTACCTACGCCAACCAAGGTCCAGATACGCAGTATTTT. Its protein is CASSRTYANQGPDTQYF.